The 15 T cell receptor beta chains below come from one sample, sequenced in a study of T-cell memory formation after mild COVID-19 (dated by TCRdb to 2020 to 2022). The library relied on 5' RACE. The sequencer was an Illumina NovaSeq 6000. TCRdb passed the public sequencing reads through fastp at Q25 and MiXCR, retaining productive beta sequences. Records with the same CDR3 protein are collapsed into one entry carrying the most frequent genes and DNA. Present in this sample are about 350,000 distinct CDR3 sequences, approximately 13% of which were seen just once. Of the sample, around a fifth is held by the ten largest clones. The sample consisted of PBMCs or a T cell subset sorted from them (not recorded which). The receptors stem from a man aged 18 to 35 who had mild COVID-19 (a few samples of this study predate the infection). The sample titles of this study are shuffled in the database, so cell type and time point are left out; the donor was told from shared clones.

Many counts were recorded for this clonotype. V usage is TRBV7-2 and J usage is TRBJ2-3; 8 positions agree with TRBD2. V trimming: 8 bases; J trimming: 1 base; junction bases outside the gene matches: 2. CDR1 and CDR2 from the germline V gene are SGHTA and FQGNSA. There are 13 residues in the CDR3. This chain's CDR3 is CASRGGGTDTQYF. CDR3 coding DNA: TGTGCCAGCCGGGGGGGCGGCACAGATACGCAGTATTTT.

This clonotype was counted only a few times. The chain joins TRBV20-1 to TRBJ2-2; TRBD1 matches at 7 bases. Germline CDR1 and CDR2: DFQATT and SNEGSKA (reference sequence). CDR3 length: 16 amino acids. V shed 6 bases and J 2 bases; nucleotides not matched to a gene: 12. Written as DNA, the CDR3 is TGCAGTGCCCACACGCCCGGGACAGCAAACACCGGGGAGCTGTTTTTT. As protein: CSAHTPGTANTGELFF.

V gene TRBV6-6 combines with J gene TRBJ2-7; D tentatively fits TRBD1 or TRBD2 (5 bases each). Germline CDR1 is MNHNY and CDR2 is SVGAGI (reference sequence). CDR3 size: 14 residues. V shed 5 bases and J shed 7 bases, with 18 bases lying between them. CDR3 nucleotides: TGTGCCAGCAGTGCCGGGACCCTAAAGCGAGAGCAGTACGTC. Its protein is CASSAGTLKREQYV.

The chain links TRBV7-9 to TRBJ2-7; maybe TRBD1 (6 bases). The CDR3 totals 13 residues. Trimming cost V 5 bases and J 3 bases, with 11 bases left between them. Germline CDR1 SEHNR, CDR2 FQNEAQ (reference sequence). Here the CDR3 DNA reads TGTGCCAGCAGCCGCAGGGACAACTACGAGCAGTACTTC. The encoded protein is CASSRRDNYEQYF.

In its sample, this clonotype was seen a few times. This chain links TRBV11-2 with TRBJ1-1, with 7 bases matching TRBD1. Germline-derived CDR1 and CDR2 are SGHAT and FQNNGV. The CDR3 contains 14 residues. V lost 4 bases, J lost 4 bases, and 6 bases stayed unmatched. The CDR3 is CASSSQGSSTEAFF. The CDR3 DNA reads TGTGCCAGCAGCTCACAGGGGTCGTCCACTGAAGCTTTCTTT.

Ten or more counts support this clonotype. The chain links TRBV4-3 to TRBJ1-4; perhaps TRBD1 as D (5 bases). The CDR3 extends over 15 amino acids. V shed 0 bases and J shed 15 bases, with 20 bases lying between them. Per the germline V gene, CDR1 is LGHNA and CDR2 is YSLEER. CDR3 protein: CASSQDLGQGLVLFF. The CDR3 DNA follows: TGCGCCAGCAGCCAAGATCTCGGTCAGGGACTGGTGTTGTTTTTT.

CDR3 loop: CGMGGVNTGELFF. In nucleotides, the CDR3 is TGCGGAATGGGGGGGGTTAACACCGGGGAGCTGTTTTTT. The genes are TRBV29-1 and TRBJ2-2; 7 nucleotides align to TRBD2. Germline V gene sequence: CDR1 SQVTM, CDR2 ANQGSEA. CDR3 length equals 13 residues.

In its sample, this clonotype was seen a few times. The V and J genes are TRBV12-3 or TRBV12-4 and TRBJ1-1; D might be TRBD1 (5 bases). The CDR3 covers 14 residues. V dropped 6 bases and J dropped 3 bases, with 14 bases sitting between them. CDR3 nucleotide sequence: TGTGCCAGCAGACTCTCAGGGTGGGACACTGAAGCTTTCTTT. The encoded protein is CASRLSGWDTEAFF.

This clonotype was detected only a few times. This sequence joins TRBV7-9 and TRBJ2-1; possibly TRBD2 for D (6 bases). This CDR3 contains 16 residues. V was clipped by 1 base and J by 0 bases, with 10 bases between them. Germline V CDR1 and CDR2: SEHNR, FQNEAQ (reference sequence). CDR3 DNA sequence: TGTGCCAGCAGCTTAGTAGGTAGCGGCTCCTACAATGAGCAGTTCTTC. Its translation: CASSLVGSGSYNEQFF.

This clonotype showed up just a few times. This chain links TRBV6-6 with TRBJ1-2; 9 bases align to TRBD1. This CDR3 has 15 amino acids. J lost 3 bases, V lost 2 bases, and 4 bases had no gene match. Germline-derived CDR1 and CDR2 are MNHNY and SVGAGI (reference sequence). CDR3 loop: CASSYTGGEHYGYTF. CDR3 nucleotide sequence: TGTGCCAGCAGTTACACAGGGGGCGAGCACTATGGCTACACCTTC.

This clonotype was observed at least ten times. The V gene is TRBV6-5, the J gene TRBJ1-1; D not resolved. The germline CDR1 and CDR2 sequences are MNHEY and SVGAGI. The CDR3 runs 13 residues. Trimming stripped 0 bases from V and 6 bases from J, with 8 bases between. DNA of the CDR3: TGTGCCAGCAGTTACTCGGGTGATCCTGAAGCTTTCTTT. This sequence encodes CASSYSGDPEAFF.

The chain links TRBV15 to TRBJ2-3, with 7 nucleotides matching TRBD2. Per germline, CDR1 LNHNV and CDR2 YYDKDF (reference sequence). Trimming at V came to 0 bases and at J to 1 base, leaving 4 bases not matched to a gene. The CDR3 is made up of 16 amino acids. The CDR3 reads CATSRDSGLRTDTQYF. The CDR3 DNA reads TGTGCCACCAGCAGAGATAGCGGGCTTCGCACAGATACGCAGTATTTT.

This clonotype has just a few counts. The chain has TRBV10-3 and TRBJ2-3; 8 bases fit TRBD2. J was trimmed by 4 bases and V by 6 bases; bases with no gene match: 9. Per germline, CDR1 ENHRY and CDR2 SYGVKD. The CDR3 is made up of 15 amino acids. The CDR3 nucleotides are TGTGCCATCAGCCTTAGCGGGGAGGGCGCAGATACGCAGTATTTT. Encoded protein: CAISLSGEGADTQYF.

This clonotype came up many times. The genes are TRBV7-2 and TRBJ2-1; 9 bases align to TRBD2. Trimming cost V 1 base and J 7 bases; bases outside gene matches: 5. Per the germline V gene, CDR1 is SGHTA and CDR2 is FQGNSA. The length of the CDR3 is 15 residues. CDR3 sequence (DNA): TGTGCCAGCAGCTTAGTCGCGGGGGGGCCTAATGAGCAGTTCTTC. Protein: CASSLVAGGPNEQFF.

This rearrangement joins TRBV29-1 to TRBJ1-6, with 7 bases aligning to TRBD1. V trimming: 4 bases; J trimming: 0 bases; junction bases outside the gene matches: 0. Germline CDR1 is SQVTM and CDR2 is ANQGSEA. CDR3 size: 14 residues. The CDR3 loop is CSVGDSSYNSPLHF. The CDR3 coding sequence is TGCAGCGTTGGGGACAGCTCCTATAATTCACCCCTCCACTTT.